Shown below are 10 T cell receptor beta chains from a single sample sequenced in a study of regulatory T cells in long-lasting Graves disease. Libraries of TCR beta came from iRepertoire HTBI primers plus Arm-PCR of CDR3 regions. Via MiXCR, TCRdb re-called the multiplex PCR reads, giving one row per CDR3 protein. The sample lists a few hundred thousand distinct CDR3 sequences, approximately 18% occurring once. The time point: newly diagnosed GD, antithyroid drugs for less than 3 months. Construction of the TCR library relied on RNA isolated from PBMCs. These sequences were also reported in another study, on T cells in Graves' hyperthyroidism and ophthalmopathy.

The sample here was peripheral blood mononuclear cells (PBMCs), taken at new diagnosis, from a patient treated with antithyroid drugs. The receptors come from a woman aged 25 to 39 with Graves disease.

At least ten counts were recorded for this clonotype. The chain has TRBV12-3 or TRBV12-4 and TRBJ1-1; D remains unclear. This CDR3 is built from 14 residues. The V end lost 3 bases, the J end lost 0 bases, and 8 bases lay between the germline ends. The CDR3 protein is CASSFGNLNTEAFF. Written as DNA, the CDR3 is TGTGCCAGCAGTTTTGGTAACCTGAACACTGAAGCTTTCTTT.

This clonotype was counted ten times or more. The chain carries TRBV5-1 and TRBJ1-3; D is unresolved. Germline V CDR1 and CDR2: SGHRS, YFSETQ. V lost 1 base and J 0 bases, leaving 8 bases between the germline ends. This CDR3 has 15 amino acids. Written as DNA, the CDR3 is TGCGCCAGCAGCTTGACGGCTGGCTCTGGAAACACCATATATTTT. This encodes CASSLTAGSGNTIYF.

This clonotype showed up many times. The rearrangement links TRBV4-2 to TRBJ2-5; D may match TRBD1 or TRBD2 (6 bases each). V lost 3 bases and J 2 bases, leaving 19 bases between the germline ends. Germline V gene lookup returns CDR1 LGHNA and CDR2 YNFKEQ. This CDR3 is 17 amino acids long. CDR3: CASSQAAGSGAQETQYF. Here the CDR3 DNA reads TGTGCCAGCAGCCAGGCGGCGGGGTCGGGGGCACAAGAGACCCAGTACTTC.

This chain joins TRBV12-3 or TRBV12-4 and TRBJ2-1; 10 bases are a match to TRBD2. The CDR3 runs to 18 residues. J gave up 9 bases and V 2 bases, and 16 bases lay outside the gene matches. CDR3 protein: CASSLSRGGLAGDSEQFF. In DNA, the CDR3 is TGTGCCAGCAGTTTAAGTAGAGGCGGCCTAGCGGGAGACAGTGAGCAGTTCTTC.

Points on this clonotype: A much larger clone lies a single base off, so this may be a read error. The V call is TRBV12-3 or TRBV12-4, the J call TRBJ2-7; D uncertain. The CDR3 runs to 14 residues. V gave up 7 bases and J gave up 2 bases, with 15 bases separating them. CDR3 amino acids: CASIKLGLTYEQYF. The CDR3 region has the DNA TGTGCCAGCATCAAATTAGGGCTGACCTACGAGCAGTACTTC.

This clonotype has at least ten counts. The genes are TRBV7-6 and TRBJ1-1; 8 bases line up with TRBD1. Germline V CDR1 and CDR2: SGHVS, FNYEAQ. Trimming cost V 5 bases and J 0 bases; bases outside gene matches: 5. The CDR3 contains 15 residues. CDR3 region: CASSPSGGLNTEAFF. The CDR3 nucleotides read TGTGCCAGCAGCCCGTCAGGGGGCCTGAACACTGAAGCTTTCTTT.

At least ten counts were recorded for this clonotype. The genes are TRBV5-1 and TRBJ2-1; TRBD2 agrees at 10 bases. J gave up 8 bases and V 4 bases, and 9 bases lay outside the gene matches. The CDR3 is 15 residues long. Per germline, CDR1 SGHRS and CDR2 YFSETQ. In DNA, the CDR3 is TGCGCCAGCAGCGTACAGCGGGGGGGCACGTATGAGCAGTTCTTC. Translating it yields CASSVQRGGTYEQFF.

Concerning this clonotype itself: A far larger clone is off by one base, so a read error is likely. This chain uses TRBV7-6 with TRBJ2-5, with D possibly being TRBD1 (5 bases). The V end lost 8 bases, the J end lost 2 bases, and 15 bases lay between the germline ends. Germline CDR1 is SGHVS and CDR2 is FNYEAQ. The CDR3 is made up of 14 amino acids. The CDR3 DNA reads TGTGCCAGCGGCCCCGAAGGGGCGCAAGAGACCCAGTACTTC. This encodes CASGPEGAQETQYF.

In its sample, this clonotype was seen many times. V usage is TRBV6-1 and J usage is TRBJ1-1; D not certain. V was cut by 5 bases and J by 5 bases, with 12 bases left in between. This CDR3 is built from 13 residues. In germline, CDR1 is MNHNS, CDR2 SASEGT. In DNA, the CDR3 is TGTGCCAGCAGTCTCGGGTTGGCTACTGAAGCTTTCTTT. Translating it yields CASSLGLATEAFF.

The table lists this clonotype with many counts. The gene calls are TRBV6-1 and TRBJ2-7, with TRBD1 matching over 9 bases. The CDR3 loop spans 14 amino acids. V dropped 4 bases and J dropped 4; count of bases not matched to a gene: 5. The V gene's germline CDR1 is MNHNS and CDR2 SASEGT. The CDR3 sequence is CASSAGTGKYEQYF. The CDR3 DNA reads as TGTGCCAGCAGTGCCGGGACAGGGAAGTACGAGCAGTACTTC.